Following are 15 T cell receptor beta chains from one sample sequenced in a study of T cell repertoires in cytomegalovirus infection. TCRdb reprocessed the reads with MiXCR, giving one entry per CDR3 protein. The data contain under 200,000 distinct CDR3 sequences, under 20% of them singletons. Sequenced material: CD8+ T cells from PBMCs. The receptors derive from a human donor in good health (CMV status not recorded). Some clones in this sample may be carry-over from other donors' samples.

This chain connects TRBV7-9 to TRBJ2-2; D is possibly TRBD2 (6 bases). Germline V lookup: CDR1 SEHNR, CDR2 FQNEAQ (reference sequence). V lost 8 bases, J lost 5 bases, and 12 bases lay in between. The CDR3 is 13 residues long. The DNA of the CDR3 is TGTGCCAGCCCCGGGGGAGTTACCGGGGAGCTGTTTTTT. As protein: CASPGGVTGELFF.

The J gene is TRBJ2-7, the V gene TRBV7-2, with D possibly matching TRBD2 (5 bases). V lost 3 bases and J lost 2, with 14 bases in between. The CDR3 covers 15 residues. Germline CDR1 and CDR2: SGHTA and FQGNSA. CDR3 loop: CASSLGRGLPYEQYF. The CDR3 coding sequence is TGTGCCAGCAGCTTGGGTCGAGGGCTTCCCTACGAGCAGTACTTC.

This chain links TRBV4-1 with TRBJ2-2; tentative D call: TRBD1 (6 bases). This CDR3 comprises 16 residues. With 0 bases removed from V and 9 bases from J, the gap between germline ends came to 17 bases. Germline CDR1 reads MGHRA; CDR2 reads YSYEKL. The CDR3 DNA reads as TGCGCCAGCAGCCAAGATTCGTCGACAGGTCTGCGGGAGCTGTTTTTT. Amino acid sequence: CASSQDSSTGLRELFF.

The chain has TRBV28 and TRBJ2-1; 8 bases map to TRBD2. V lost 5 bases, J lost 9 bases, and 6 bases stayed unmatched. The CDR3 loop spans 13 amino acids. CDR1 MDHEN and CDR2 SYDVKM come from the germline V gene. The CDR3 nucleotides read TGTGCCAGCAGTCGGACTAGCCGGGGTGAGCAGTTCTTC. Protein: CASSRTSRGEQFF.

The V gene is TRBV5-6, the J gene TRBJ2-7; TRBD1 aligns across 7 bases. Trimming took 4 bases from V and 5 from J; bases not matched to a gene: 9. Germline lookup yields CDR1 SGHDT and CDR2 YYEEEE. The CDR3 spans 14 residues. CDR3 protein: CASSRGGMRNEQYF. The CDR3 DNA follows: TGTGCCAGCAGCCGAGGGGGCATGAGGAACGAGCAGTACTTC. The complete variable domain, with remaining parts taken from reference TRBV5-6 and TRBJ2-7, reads DAGVTQSPTHLIKTRGQQVTLRCSPKSGHDTVSWYQQALGQGPQFIFQYYEEEERQRGNFPDRFSGHQFPNYSSELNVNALLLGDSALYLCASSRGGMRNEQYFGPGTRLTVT.

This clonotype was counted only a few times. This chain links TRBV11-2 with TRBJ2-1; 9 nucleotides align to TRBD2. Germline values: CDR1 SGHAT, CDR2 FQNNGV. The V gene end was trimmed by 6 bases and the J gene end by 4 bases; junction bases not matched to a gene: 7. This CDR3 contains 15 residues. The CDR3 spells CASSQGLAGYNEQFF. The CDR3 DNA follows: TGTGCCAGCAGTCAGGGGCTAGCGGGATACAATGAGCAGTTCTTC.

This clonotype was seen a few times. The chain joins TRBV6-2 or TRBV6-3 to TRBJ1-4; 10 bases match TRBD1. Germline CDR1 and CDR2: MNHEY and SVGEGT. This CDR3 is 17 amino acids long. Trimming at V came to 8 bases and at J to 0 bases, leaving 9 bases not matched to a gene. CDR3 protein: CASQGQGPTTTNEKLFF. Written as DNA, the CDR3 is TGTGCCAGCCAGGGACAGGGGCCGACTACAACTAATGAAAAACTGTTTTTT.

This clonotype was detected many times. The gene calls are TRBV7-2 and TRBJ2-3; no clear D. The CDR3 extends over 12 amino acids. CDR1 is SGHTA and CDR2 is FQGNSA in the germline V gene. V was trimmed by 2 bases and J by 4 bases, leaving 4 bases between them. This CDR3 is CASSLFADTQYF. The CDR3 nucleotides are TGTGCCAGCAGCTTATTCGCAGATACGCAGTATTTT. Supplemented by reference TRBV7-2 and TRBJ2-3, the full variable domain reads GAGVSQSPSNKVTEKGKDVELRCDPISGHTALYWYRQSLGQGLEFLIYFQGNSAPDKSGLPSDRFSAERTGGSVSTLTIQRTQQEDSAVYLCASSLFADTQYFGPGTRLTVL.

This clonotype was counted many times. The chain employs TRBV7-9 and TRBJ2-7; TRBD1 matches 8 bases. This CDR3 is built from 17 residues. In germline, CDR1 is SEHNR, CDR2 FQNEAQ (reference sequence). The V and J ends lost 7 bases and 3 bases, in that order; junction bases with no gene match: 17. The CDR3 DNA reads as TGTGCCAGCACCCTCTTTCCAGGACAGGGATCACTCTACGAGCAGTACTTC. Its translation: CASTLFPGQGSLYEQYF.

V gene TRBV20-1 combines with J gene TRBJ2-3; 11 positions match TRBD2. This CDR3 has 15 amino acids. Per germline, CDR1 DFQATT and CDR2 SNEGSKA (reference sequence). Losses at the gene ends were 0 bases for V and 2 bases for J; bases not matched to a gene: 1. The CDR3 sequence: CSAREGLADTDTQYF. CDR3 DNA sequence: TGCAGTGCTAGAGAGGGACTAGCGGACACAGATACGCAGTATTTT.

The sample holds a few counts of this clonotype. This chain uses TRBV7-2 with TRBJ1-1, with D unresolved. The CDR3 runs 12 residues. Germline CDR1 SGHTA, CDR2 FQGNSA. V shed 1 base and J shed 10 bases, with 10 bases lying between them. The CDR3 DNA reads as TGTGCCAGCAGCTTAGTTAGGAATCTAGCTTTCTTT. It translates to CASSLVRNLAFF.

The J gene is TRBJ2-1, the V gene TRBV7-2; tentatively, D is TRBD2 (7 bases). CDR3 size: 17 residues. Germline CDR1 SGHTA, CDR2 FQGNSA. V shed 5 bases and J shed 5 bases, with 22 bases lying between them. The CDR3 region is CASSLWGGASADNEQFF. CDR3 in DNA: TGTGCCAGCAGCCTCTGGGGGGGGGCTAGCGCCGACAATGAGCAGTTCTTC.

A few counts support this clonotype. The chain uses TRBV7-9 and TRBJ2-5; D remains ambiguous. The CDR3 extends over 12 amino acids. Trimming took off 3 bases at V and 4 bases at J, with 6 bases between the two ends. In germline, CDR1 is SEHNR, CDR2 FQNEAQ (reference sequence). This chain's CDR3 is CASSFGSETQYF. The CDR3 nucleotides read TGTGCCAGCAGCTTCGGGTCAGAGACCCAGTACTTC.

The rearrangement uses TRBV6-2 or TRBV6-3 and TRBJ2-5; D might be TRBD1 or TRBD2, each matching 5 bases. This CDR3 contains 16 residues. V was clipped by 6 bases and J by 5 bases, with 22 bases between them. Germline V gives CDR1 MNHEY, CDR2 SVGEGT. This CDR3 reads CASSSVDPGPQETQYF. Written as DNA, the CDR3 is TGTGCCAGCAGCTCGGTCGACCCGGGACCGCAGGAGACCCAGTACTTC.

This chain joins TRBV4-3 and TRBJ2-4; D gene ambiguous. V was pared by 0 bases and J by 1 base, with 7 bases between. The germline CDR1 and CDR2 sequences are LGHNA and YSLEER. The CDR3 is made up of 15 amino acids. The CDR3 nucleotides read TGCGCCAGCAGCCAAGATTTCGCGGCCAAAAACATTCAGTACTTC. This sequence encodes CASSQDFAAKNIQYF.